This T cell receptor (beta chain) emerged from a study of CD8+ T cells in alopecia areata. Study-wide results and limits: Researchers reported that TCR sharing among patients proved less clear than in mice, possibly HLA-linked. Higher clonality and more expanded CD8+ clones appeared in lesional than normal scalp.

PBMCs served as the source from which CD4+ and CD8+ T cells were sorted. Note on this clone: What it binds is unknown.

Germline V gene data show CDR1 as MNHNS and CDR2 as SASEGT. CDR3 size: 14 residues. V lost 7 bases and J lost 5; bases outside the gene matches: 6. Once RNA had been extracted, it was reverse transcribed into cDNA to act as the sequencing template. TCRdb's copy holds only in-frame clones and misses some; the assay was immunoSEQ multiplex PCR. The data show 95,000 to 110,000 clones, 55% seen once. Input material: CD4+ T cells sorted from blood. The rearrangement links TRBV6-1 to TRBJ1-5, with TRBD1 identical over 9 bases. The TCR was taken from a human donor in good health. The CDR3 loop is CASTGQGGDQPQHF. CDR3 DNA sequence: TGTGCCAGCACGGGACAGGGAGGGGATCAGCCCCAGCATTTT.